This T cell receptor beta chain was sequenced for a study of OX40 agonist ivuxolimab in advanced cancers. Across the study: Patients in dose escalation had liver, melanoma, kidney or head and neck cancers. Participants averaged about 60 years of age (range about 23 to 79) and were about 85% male. Overall study findings and caveats: CD8+ T cells averaged more expanded clones than CD4+.

Systemic immunosuppression or autoimmune disease history was grounds to exclude patients. Some clones are missing from TCRdb's copy, which holds only in-frame ones; the method was immunoSEQ multiplex PCR. The sample yields around 140,000 clones, less than 95% seen once. In the case of this clone: The target antigen is unknown.

The CDR3 spans 14 residues. CDR1 is SGHNT and CDR2 is YYREEE in the germline V gene (reference sequence). Trimming stripped 0 bases from V and 7 bases from J, with 11 bases between. This rearrangement joins TRBV5-4 to TRBJ2-1; D possibly corresponds to TRBD2 (5 bases). The clonotype originates from an adult with an advanced solid tumor such as melanoma, head and neck, liver or kidney cancer. Sequences were derived from CD4+ or CD8+ T cells sorted from blood, sampled in a trial of the OX40 agonist ivuxolimab. The CDR3 nucleotides read TGTGCCAGCAGCTTGGATAGCGCGAGGAATGAGCAGTTCTTC. Encoded protein: CASSLDSARNEQFF. The full variable domain, completed using reference TRBV5-4 and TRBJ2-1, is ETGVTQSPTHLIKTRGQQVTLRCSSQSGHNTVSWYQQALGQGPQFIFQYYREEENGRGNFPPRFSGLQFPNYSSELNVNALELDDSALYLCASSLDSARNEQFFGPGTRLTVL.